This T cell receptor beta chain emerged from a study of control samples from healthy donors and cancer patients. Germline-derived CDR1 and CDR2 are SQVTM and ANQGSEA. The length of the CDR3 is 13 residues. Trimming removed 3 bases at V and 5 bases at J, with 10 bases between. Clones were read by immunoSEQ multiplex PCR, and TCRdb kept only the in-frame ones, dropping some. The table lists 150,000 or so clones, over 85% of them singletons, with more than 4.5% in the top ten. The sequence came from a man aged 18 to 30 in good health. The chain combines TRBV29-1 with TRBJ2-2; D is unresolved. The specimen was blood. The CDR3 loop reads CSVDQVGTGELFF. The CDR3 bases are TGCAGCGTTGATCAGGTTGGGACCGGGGAGCTGTTTTTT.